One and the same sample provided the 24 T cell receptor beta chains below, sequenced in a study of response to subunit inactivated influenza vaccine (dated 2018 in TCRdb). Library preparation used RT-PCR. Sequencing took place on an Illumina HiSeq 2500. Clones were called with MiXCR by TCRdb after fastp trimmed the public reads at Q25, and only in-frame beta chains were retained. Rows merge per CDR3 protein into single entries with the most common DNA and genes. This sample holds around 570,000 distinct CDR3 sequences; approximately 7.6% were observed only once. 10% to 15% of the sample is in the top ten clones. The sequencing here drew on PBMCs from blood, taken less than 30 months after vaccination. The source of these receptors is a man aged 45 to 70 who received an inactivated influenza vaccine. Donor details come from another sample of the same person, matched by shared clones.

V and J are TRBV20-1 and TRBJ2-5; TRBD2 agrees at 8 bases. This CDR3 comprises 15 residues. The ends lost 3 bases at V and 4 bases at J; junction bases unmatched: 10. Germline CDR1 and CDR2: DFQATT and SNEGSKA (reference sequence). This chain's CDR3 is CSARTPGGRAETQYF. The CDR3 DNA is TGCAGTGCTAGGACTCCGGGGGGGCGGGCAGAGACCCAGTACTTC.

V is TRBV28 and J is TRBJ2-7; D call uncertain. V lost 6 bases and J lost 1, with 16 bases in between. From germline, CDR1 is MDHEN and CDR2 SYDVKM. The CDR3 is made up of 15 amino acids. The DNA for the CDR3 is TGTGCCAGCAGACCCTACGTGTCGGGTTCCTACGAGCAGTACTTC. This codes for CASRPYVSGSYEQYF.

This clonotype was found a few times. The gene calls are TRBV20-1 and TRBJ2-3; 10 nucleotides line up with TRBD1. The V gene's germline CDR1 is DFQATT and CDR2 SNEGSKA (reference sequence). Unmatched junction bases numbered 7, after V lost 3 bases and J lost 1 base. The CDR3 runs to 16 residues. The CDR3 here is CSASKLGQGRTDTQYF. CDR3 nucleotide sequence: TGCAGTGCTAGCAAACTGGGACAGGGGCGCACAGATACGCAGTATTTT.

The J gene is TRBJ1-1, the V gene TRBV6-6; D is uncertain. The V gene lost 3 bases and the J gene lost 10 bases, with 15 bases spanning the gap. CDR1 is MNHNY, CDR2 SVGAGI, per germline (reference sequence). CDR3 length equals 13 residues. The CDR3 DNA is TGTGCCAGCAGTTATGAGGGTGGGTCTGGAGCTTTCTTT. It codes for CASSYEGGSGAFF.

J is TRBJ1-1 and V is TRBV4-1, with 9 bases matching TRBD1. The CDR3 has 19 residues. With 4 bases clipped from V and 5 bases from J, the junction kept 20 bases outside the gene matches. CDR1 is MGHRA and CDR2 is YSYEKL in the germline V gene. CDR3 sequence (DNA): TGCGCCAGCAGCCCGGGGGGGTTGGGGACAGGGTCAAGGGGAACTGAAGCTTTCTTT. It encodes CASSPGGLGTGSRGTEAFF.

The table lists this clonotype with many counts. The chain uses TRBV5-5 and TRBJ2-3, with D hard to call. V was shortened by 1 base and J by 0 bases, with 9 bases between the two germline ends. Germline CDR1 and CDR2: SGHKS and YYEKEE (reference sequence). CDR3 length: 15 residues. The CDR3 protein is CASSLRTTSTDTQYF. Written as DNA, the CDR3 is TGTGCCAGCAGCTTGAGAACTACTAGCACAGATACGCAGTATTTT.

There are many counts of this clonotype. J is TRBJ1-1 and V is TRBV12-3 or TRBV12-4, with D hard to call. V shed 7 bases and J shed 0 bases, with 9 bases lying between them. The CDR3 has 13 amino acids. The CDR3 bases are TGTGCCAGCACCGGGCAGCTGAACACTGAAGCTTTCTTT. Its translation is CASTGQLNTEAFF.

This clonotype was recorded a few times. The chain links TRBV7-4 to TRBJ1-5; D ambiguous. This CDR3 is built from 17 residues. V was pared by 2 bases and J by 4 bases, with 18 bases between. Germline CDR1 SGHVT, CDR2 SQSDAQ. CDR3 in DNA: TGTGCCAGCAGCTTATCGAGGGCATCCCCCAGAAATCAGCCCCAGCATTTT. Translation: CASSLSRASPRNQPQHF.

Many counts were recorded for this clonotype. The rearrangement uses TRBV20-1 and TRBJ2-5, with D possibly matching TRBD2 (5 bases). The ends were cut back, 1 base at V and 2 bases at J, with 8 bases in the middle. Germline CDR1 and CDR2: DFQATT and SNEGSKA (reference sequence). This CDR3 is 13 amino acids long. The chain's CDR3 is CSARARVQETQYF. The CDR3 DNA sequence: TGCAGTGCTAGAGCGAGGGTACAAGAGACCCAGTACTTC.

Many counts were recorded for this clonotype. This CDR3 reads CASSGLRGRNYGYTF. CDR3 DNA sequence: TGTGCCAGCAGCGGCTTACGGGGGAGGAATTATGGCTACACCTTC. The genes are TRBV5-5 and TRBJ1-2; D perhaps matches TRBD1 (5 bases). Germline assignment: CDR1 SGHKS and CDR2 YYEKEE (reference sequence). V lost 4 bases and J lost 5, with 18 bases in between. This CDR3 is built from 15 residues.

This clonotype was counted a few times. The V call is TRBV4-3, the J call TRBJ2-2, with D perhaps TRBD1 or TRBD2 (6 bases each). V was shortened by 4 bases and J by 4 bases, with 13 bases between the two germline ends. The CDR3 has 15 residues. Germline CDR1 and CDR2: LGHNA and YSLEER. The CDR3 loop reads CASSREGGGTGELFF. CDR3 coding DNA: TGCGCCAGCAGCCGAGAAGGGGGAGGCACCGGGGAGCTGTTTTTT.

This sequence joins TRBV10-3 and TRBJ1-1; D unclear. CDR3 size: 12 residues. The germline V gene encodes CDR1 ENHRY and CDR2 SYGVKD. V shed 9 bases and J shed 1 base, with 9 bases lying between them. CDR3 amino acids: CAIRTENTEAFF. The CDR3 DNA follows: TGTGCCATTAGGACGGAGAACACTGAAGCTTTCTTT.

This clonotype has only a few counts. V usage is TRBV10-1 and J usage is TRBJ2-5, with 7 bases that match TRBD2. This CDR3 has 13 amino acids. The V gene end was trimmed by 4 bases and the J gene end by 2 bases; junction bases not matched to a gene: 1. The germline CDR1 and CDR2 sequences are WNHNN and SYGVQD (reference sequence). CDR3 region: CASSGTSQETQYF. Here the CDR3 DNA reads TGCGCCAGCAGTGGGACTAGTCAAGAGACCCAGTACTTC.

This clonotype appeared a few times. The CDR3 region has the DNA TGTGCCAGCAGCCTAACTCCCTTCTACGAGCAGTACTTC. It translates to CASSLTPFYEQYF. The J gene is TRBJ2-7, the V gene TRBV27; D not certain. Trimming cost V 6 bases and J 3 bases, with 12 bases left between them. CDR3 length: 13 residues. From germline, CDR1 is MNHEY and CDR2 SMNVEV (reference sequence).

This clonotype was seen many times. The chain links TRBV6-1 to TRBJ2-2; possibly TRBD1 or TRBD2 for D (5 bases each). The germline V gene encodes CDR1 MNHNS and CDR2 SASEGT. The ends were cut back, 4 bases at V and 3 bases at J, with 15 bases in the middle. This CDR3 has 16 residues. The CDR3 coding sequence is TGTGCCAGCAGTGGGAACTTTGGGGGAGACACCGGGGAGCTGTTTTTT. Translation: CASSGNFGGDTGELFF.

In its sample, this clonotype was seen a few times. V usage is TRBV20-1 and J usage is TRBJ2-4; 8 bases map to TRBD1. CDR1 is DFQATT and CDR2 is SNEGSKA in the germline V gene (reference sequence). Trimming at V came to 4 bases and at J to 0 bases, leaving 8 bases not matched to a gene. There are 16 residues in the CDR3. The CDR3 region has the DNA TGCAGTGCTAAAGGACAGGGAGTAATAGCCAAAAACATTCAGTACTTC. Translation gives CSAKGQGVIAKNIQYF.

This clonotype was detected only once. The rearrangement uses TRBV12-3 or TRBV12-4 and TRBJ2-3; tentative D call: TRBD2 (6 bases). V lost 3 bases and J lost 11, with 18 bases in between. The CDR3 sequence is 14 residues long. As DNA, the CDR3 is TGTGCCAGCAGTTTGGGACTGACTCAGATGGAGCAGTATTTT. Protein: CASSLGLTQMEQYF.

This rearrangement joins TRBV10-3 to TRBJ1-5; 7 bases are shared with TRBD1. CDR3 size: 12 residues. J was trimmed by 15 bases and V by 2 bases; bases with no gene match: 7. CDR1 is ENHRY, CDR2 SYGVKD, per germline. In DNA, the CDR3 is TGTGCCATCAGTGAGACCGGACAGGTCTCGCATTTT. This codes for CAISETGQVSHF.

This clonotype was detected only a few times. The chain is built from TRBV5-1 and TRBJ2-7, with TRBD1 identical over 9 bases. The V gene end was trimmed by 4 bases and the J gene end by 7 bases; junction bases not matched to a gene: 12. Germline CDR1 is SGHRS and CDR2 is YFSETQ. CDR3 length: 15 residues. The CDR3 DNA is TGCGCCAGCAGCCCTAGTAGGGACAGGGCCATTGAGCAGTACTTC. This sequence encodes CASSPSRDRAIEQYF.

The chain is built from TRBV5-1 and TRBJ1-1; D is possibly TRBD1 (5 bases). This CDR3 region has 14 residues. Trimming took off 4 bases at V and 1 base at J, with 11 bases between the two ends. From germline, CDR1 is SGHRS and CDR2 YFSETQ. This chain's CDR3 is CASSASGANTEAFF. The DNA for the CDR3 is TGCGCCAGCAGCGCCTCCGGGGCGAACACTGAAGCTTTCTTT.

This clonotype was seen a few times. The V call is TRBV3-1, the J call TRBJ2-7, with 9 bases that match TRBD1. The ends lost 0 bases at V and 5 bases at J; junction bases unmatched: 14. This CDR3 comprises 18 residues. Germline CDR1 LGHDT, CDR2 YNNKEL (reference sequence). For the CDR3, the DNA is TGTGCCAGCAGCCAAGACCACACAAGCGGGACAGGGTTCCACGAGCAGTACTTC. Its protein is CASSQDHTSGTGFHEQYF.

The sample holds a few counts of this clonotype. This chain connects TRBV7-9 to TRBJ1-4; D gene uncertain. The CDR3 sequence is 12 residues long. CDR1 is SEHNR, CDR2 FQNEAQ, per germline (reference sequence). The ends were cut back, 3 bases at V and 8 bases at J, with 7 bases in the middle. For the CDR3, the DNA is TGTGCCAGCAGCTTTGGGGAGGAAAAACTGTTTTTT. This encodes CASSFGEEKLFF.

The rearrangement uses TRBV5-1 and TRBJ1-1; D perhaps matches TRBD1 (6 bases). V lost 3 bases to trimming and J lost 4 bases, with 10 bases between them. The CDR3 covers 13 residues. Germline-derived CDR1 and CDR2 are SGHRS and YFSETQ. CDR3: CASSSTGFTEAFF. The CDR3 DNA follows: TGCGCCAGCAGCTCAACAGGGTTCACTGAAGCTTTCTTT.

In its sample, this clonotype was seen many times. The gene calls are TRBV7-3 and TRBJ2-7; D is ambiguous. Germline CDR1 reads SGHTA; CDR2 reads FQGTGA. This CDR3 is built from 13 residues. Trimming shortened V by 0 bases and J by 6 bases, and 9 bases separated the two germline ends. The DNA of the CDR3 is TGTGCCAGCAGCTTAACTGGGAACAGCGAGCAGTACTTC. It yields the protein CASSLTGNSEQYF.